This entry describes one TCR beta chain. Its antigen remains unknown. Sequenced by immunoSEQ multiplex PCR; TCRdb stores in-frame clones only, minus some. The sample lists over 45,000 clones; 75% to 90% were seen once. The CDR3 is 14 residues long. V lost 3 bases to trimming and J lost 4 bases, with 12 bases between them. Germline assignment: CDR1 SGHVS and CDR2 FQNEAQ. This entry belongs to a study of T cell responses to AZD1222 COVID-19 vaccine. Study observations and caveats: Most donors were white British, females outnumbered males, and clonal diversity was possibly underestimated. It was only six AZD1222 recipients who were seropositive at baseline. The study sampled repertoires only after the peak T cell response. Breadth and depth of Spike-specific TCRs rose after two AZD1222 doses.

The source material was peripheral blood, sampled on day 0 of MenACWY control vaccination. The rearrangement joins TRBV7-8 to TRBJ2-5, with D possibly matching TRBD2 (6 bases). This clonotype was sampled from an adult in good health. The CDR3 DNA is TGTGCCAGCAGCTTCTTAGGGAGGCGAGAGACCCAGTACTTC. It yields the protein CASSFLGRRETQYF. Full variable domain (missing parts from reference TRBV7-8 and TRBJ2-5): GAGVSQSPRYKVAKRGQDVALRCDPISGHVSLFWYQQALGQGPEFLTYFQNEAQLDKSGLPSDRFFAERPEGSVSTLKIQRTQQEDSAVYLCASSFLGRRETQYFGPGTRLLVL.